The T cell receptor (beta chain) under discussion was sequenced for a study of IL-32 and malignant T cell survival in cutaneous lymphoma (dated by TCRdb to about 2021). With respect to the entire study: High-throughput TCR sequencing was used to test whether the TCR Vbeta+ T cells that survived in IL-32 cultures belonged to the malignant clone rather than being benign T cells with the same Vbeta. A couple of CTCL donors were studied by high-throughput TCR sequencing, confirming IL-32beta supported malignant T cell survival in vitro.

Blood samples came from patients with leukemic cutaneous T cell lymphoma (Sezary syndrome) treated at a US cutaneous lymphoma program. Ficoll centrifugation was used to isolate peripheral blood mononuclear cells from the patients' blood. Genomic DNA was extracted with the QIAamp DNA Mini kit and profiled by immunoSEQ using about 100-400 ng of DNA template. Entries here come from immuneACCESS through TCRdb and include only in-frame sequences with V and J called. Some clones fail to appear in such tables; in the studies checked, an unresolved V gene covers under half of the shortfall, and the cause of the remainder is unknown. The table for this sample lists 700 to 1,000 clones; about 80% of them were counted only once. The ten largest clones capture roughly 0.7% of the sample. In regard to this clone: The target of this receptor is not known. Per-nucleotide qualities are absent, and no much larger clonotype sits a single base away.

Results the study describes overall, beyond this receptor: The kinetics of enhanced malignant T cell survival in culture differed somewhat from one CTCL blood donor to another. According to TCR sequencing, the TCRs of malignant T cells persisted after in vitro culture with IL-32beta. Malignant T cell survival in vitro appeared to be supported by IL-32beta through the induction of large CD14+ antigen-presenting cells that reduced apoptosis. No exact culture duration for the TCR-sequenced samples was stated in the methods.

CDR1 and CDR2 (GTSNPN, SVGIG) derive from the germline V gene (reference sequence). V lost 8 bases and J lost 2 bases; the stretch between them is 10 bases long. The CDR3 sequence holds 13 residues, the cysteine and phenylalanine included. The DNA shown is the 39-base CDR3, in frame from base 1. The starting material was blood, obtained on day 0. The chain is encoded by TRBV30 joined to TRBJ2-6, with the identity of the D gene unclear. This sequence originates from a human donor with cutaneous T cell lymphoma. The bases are TGTGCCGGAACGTCCCCTGGGGCCAACGTCCTGACTTTC. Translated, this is CAGTSPGANVLTF.